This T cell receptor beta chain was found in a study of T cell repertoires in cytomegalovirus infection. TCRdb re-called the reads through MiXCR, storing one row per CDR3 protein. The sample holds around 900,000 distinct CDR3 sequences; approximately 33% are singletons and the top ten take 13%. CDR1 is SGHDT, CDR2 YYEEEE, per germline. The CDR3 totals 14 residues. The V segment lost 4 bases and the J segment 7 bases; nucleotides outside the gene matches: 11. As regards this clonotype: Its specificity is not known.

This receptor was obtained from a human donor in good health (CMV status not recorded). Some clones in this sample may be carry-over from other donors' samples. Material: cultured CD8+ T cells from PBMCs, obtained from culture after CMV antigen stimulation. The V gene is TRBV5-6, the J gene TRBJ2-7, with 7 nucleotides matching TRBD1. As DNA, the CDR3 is TGTGCCAGCAGCGTGACAGGGTGGCCTGGGGAGCAGTACTTC. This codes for CASSVTGWPGEQYF. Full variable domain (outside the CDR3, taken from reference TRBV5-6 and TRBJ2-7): DAGVTQSPTHLIKTRGQQVTLRCSPKSGHDTVSWYQQALGQGPQFIFQYYEEEERQRGNFPDRFSGHQFPNYSSELNVNALLLGDSALYLCASSVTGWPGEQYFGPGTRLTVT.